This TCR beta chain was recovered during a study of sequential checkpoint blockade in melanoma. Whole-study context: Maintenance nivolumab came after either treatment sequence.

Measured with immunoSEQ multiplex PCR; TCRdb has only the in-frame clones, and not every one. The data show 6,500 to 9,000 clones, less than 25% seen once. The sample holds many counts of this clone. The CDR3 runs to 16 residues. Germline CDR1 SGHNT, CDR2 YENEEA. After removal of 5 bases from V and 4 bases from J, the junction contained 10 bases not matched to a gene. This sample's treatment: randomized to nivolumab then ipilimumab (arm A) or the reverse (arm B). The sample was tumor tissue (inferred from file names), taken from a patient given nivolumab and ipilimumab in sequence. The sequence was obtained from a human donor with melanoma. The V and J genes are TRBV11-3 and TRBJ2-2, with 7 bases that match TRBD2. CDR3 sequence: CASSPPTSLGTGELFF. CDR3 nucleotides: TGTGCCAGCAGCCCGCCGACTAGCTTGGGCACCGGGGAGCTGTTTTTT.